Listed below are T cell receptor beta chains from one sample, sequenced in a study of blood T cells in healthy people across ages. From the 5' RACE reads, TCRdb called clonotypes with MiXCR, one entry per CDR3 protein. This table holds hundreds of thousands of distinct CDR3 sequences, more than 50% found once. The specimen was blood. These receptors all stem from a man in his forties or fifties in good health. Both conserved end residues are part of each CDR3. D genes are given only for firm matches. The size entry is marked missing in some rows and otherwise reads once, few, many or a size class.

cdr3_nt	cdr3_aa	j_call	clone_size	v_call	d_call
TGCGCCAGCAGCCAAGTAGTGGGACTAGCGGGAACACCAAGCAATGAGCAGTTCTTC	CASSQVVGLAGTPSNEQFF	TRBJ2-1	few	TRBV4-3	TRBD2
TGTGCCAGCAGCCCGAAGAGGGCGGGAGAGAACTACGAGCAGTACTTC	CASSPKRAGENYEQYF	TRBJ2-7	NA	TRBV13	TRBD2
TGTGCCAGCAGCCAGAGGGGACTAGCGGGAGGTAGTGGGGCCAACGTCCTGACTTTC	CASSQRGLAGGSGANVLTF	TRBJ2-6	few	TRBV4-2	TRBD2
TGTGCCAGCAGTTCCGGGACTTATGGCTACACCTTC	CASSSGTYGYTF	TRBJ1-2	few	TRBV28	NA
TGCAGCGTTGTACTTTCGCCAGGAGACTACAATGAGCAGTTCTTC	CSVVLSPGDYNEQFF	TRBJ2-1	NA	TRBV29-1	NA
TGTGCCAGCAGTTTAGACAGGCCCACAGATACGCAGTATTTT	CASSLDRPTDTQYF	TRBJ2-3	NA	TRBV12-3/TRBV12-4	NA
TGTGCCGGCAGTGGCGGACGGGGAAGCATTCAGTACTTC	CAGSGGRGSIQYF	TRBJ2-4	NA	TRBV28	NA
TGTGCCAGCAGCAAAGGAGGGTCGGGGGGTAACACTGAAGCTTTCTTT	CASSKGGSGGNTEAFF	TRBJ1-1	few	TRBV21-1	NA
TGTGCCAGCAGTTCCTACGGACAGCTCCTGAGGGCCCTCCACTTT	CASSSYGQLLRALHF	TRBJ1-6	NA	TRBV6-2/TRBV6-3	NA
TGCGCCAGCAGTACGCAGGGTCCTACGTACGAGCAGTACTTC	CASSTQGPTYEQYF	TRBJ2-7	NA	TRBV5-1	NA
TGTGCCAGCAGCCTTCAAATGGCCGGGGAGCTGTTTTTT	CASSLQMAGELFF	TRBJ2-2	NA	TRBV6-5	NA
TGCGCCAGCAGCCGCGGGACTAGTCGGTACGAGCAGTACTTC	CASSRGTSRYEQYF	TRBJ2-7	NA	TRBV5-1	TRBD2
TGTGCCAGCAGCCAATCGCCTACAGGGGGCTCAGATACGCAGTATTTT	CASSQSPTGGSDTQYF	TRBJ2-3	many	TRBV4-2	TRBD1
TGTGCCAGCAGCTTAGCGATTAGGGGACACAATGAGCAGTTCTTC	CASSLAIRGHNEQFF	TRBJ2-1	NA	TRBV7-2	NA
TGTGCCAGCAGCCCTAATGACAGCTACGAGCAGTACTTC	CASSPNDSYEQYF	TRBJ2-7	NA	TRBV9	NA
TGTGCCAGCAGTTTGGGGCGGTATCAGCTGGGTACGCAGTATTTT	CASSLGRYQLGTQYF	TRBJ2-3	few	TRBV12-3/TRBV12-4	NA
TGTGCCAGCAGCGTAGGGCTAGCGGGAGGGCCATATCCCCTTAATGAGCAGTTCTTC	CASSVGLAGGPYPLNEQFF	TRBJ2-1	few	TRBV9	TRBD2
TGTGCCAGCAGCTTTGGGGGAGAATACTATGGCTACACCTTC	CASSFGGEYYGYTF	TRBJ1-2	NA	TRBV7-2	NA
TGTGCCAGCAGCGAAAGACAGGGGCTTGTAAACGAGCAGTACTTC	CASSERQGLVNEQYF	TRBJ2-7	NA	TRBV3-1	TRBD1
TGTGCCAGCAGAGCCCAAGGGGGAGACACTGAAGCTTTCTTT	CASRAQGGDTEAFF	TRBJ1-1	NA	TRBV12-3/TRBV12-4	NA
TGTGCCAGCAGTGGGCTTATCGCGGAGACCCAGTACTTC	CASSGLIAETQYF	TRBJ2-5	NA	TRBV6-1	NA
TGCAGTGCTAGTCACCCGACAGGGGGCATCCTCTATGGCTACACCTTC	CSASHPTGGILYGYTF	TRBJ1-2	NA	TRBV20-1	TRBD1
TGCGCCAGCAGCTGGGGACTTTTCACAGATACGCAGTATTTT	CASSWGLFTDTQYF	TRBJ2-3	NA	TRBV5-1	NA
TGTGCCAGCAGCTTCAACCAGGGGGCTTGGGAGACCCAGTACTTC	CASSFNQGAWETQYF	TRBJ2-5	NA	TRBV7-8	TRBD1
TGTGCCAGCTACCAGGTCGGGAATCAGCCCCAGCATTTT	CASYQVGNQPQHF	TRBJ1-5	NA	TRBV28	NA
TGTGCCAGCAGCGTAAGCGGAAGCGGGAGGGCAGATACGCAGTATTTT	CASSVSGSGRADTQYF	TRBJ2-3	NA	TRBV9	TRBD2
TGTGCCAGCAGTCTAGGGGCCAAAGCCACAGATACGCAGTATTTT	CASSLGAKATDTQYF	TRBJ2-3	NA	TRBV5-5	NA
TGCAGTGCAAGAGTAGCAGAAGATAGCAATCAGCCCCAGCATTTT	CSARVAEDSNQPQHF	TRBJ1-5	NA	TRBV20-1	NA
TGCGCCAGCAGCTTGGTGGGACAGACACAGGGATTCGATGGCTACACCTTC	CASSLVGQTQGFDGYTF	TRBJ1-2	NA	TRBV5-1	TRBD1
TGTGCCAGCAGCTACGGACAGCCTAAGCTGTTCTTC	CASSYGQPKLFF	TRBJ2-1	NA	TRBV7-2	NA
TGTGCCAGCAGTGACGGTATAAACTATGGCTACACCTTC	CASSDGINYGYTF	TRBJ1-2	few	TRBV2	NA
TGTGCCATCAACGGACAGTTGAACACTGAAGCTTTCTTT	CAINGQLNTEAFF	TRBJ1-1	few	TRBV10-3	NA
TGTGCCAGCCGTACCGGGACATACTACGAGCAGTACTTC	CASRTGTYYEQYF	TRBJ2-7	NA	TRBV5-6	NA
TGTGCCAGCAGCCTGGCCCCACAGGGCGAAGAGACCCAGTACTTC	CASSLAPQGEETQYF	TRBJ2-5	NA	TRBV7-2	NA
TGTGCCAGCAGCCGGGACTATAGCCAAGAGACCCAGTACTTC	CASSRDYSQETQYF	TRBJ2-5	NA	TRBV7-2	TRBD2
TGTGCCAGTAGTATGTCGGGACACTACGAGCAGTACTTC	CASSMSGHYEQYF	TRBJ2-7	NA	TRBV19	NA
TGTGCCACCAGCAGATCTGTTGAACTGTTTTTT	CATSRSVELFF	TRBJ1-4	once	TRBV15	NA
TGTGCCAGCAGCTTATCCGGGACTAGCTTACAAGAGACCCAGTACTTC	CASSLSGTSLQETQYF	TRBJ2-5	NA	TRBV7-2	TRBD2
TGTGCCAGCAGCTTAATTGGGGGGGGCCATAAACAAGAGACCCAGTACTTC	CASSLIGGGHKQETQYF	TRBJ2-5	few	TRBV7-9	NA
TGCAGCGTTGAGACGACAGTTAACTATGGCTACACCTTC	CSVETTVNYGYTF	TRBJ1-2	few	TRBV29-1	NA
TGTGCCAGCACCCCGAAGGGACAGACCTACGAGCAGTACTTC	CASTPKGQTYEQYF	TRBJ2-7	NA	TRBV11-3	TRBD1
TGTGCCACCAGCAGATACCGGGACACACTCCCGGAGCAGTACTTC	CATSRYRDTLPEQYF	TRBJ2-5	NA	TRBV15	NA
TGTGCCAGCAGTGACCACGGGCGAGGCGGGAGTACCTACGAGCAGTACTTC	CASSDHGRGGSTYEQYF	TRBJ2-7	few	TRBV25-1	TRBD2
TGTGCCAGCAGTTTCGGAAGCGGGAGAACCAGGGAGCAGTACTTC	CASSFGSGRTREQYF	TRBJ2-7	NA	TRBV12-3/TRBV12-4	TRBD2
TGTGCCAGCAGTTTGACAGGGCCTAGCACAGGTACGCAGTATTTT	CASSLTGPSTGTQYF	TRBJ2-3	once	TRBV28	TRBD1
TGCAGTGCTAGAGCCGAACTCGGGACTAACTACGAGCGGTACTTC	CSARAELGTNYERYF	TRBJ2-7	NA	TRBV20-1	TRBD2
TGTGCCAGCAGTTTGGGAGGAAGGTCCTCTGGAAACACCATATATTTT	CASSLGGRSSGNTIYF	TRBJ1-3	few	TRBV28	NA
TGTGCCAGCAGCGATCGGGGACAGGCATATTCACCCCTCCACTTT	CASSDRGQAYSPLHF	TRBJ1-6	NA	TRBV7-2	TRBD1
TGCGCCAGCAGCTTGGAAAGGGGGGTGGCTGAGCAGTTCTTC	CASSLERGVAEQFF	TRBJ2-1	NA	TRBV5-1	NA
TGTGCCAGCACCCAGAGTTCATTCTGGCCCCAGCATTTT	CASTQSSFWPQHF	TRBJ1-5	NA	TRBV12-3/TRBV12-4	NA
TGCAGTGCTTTAGGGCAGGCGGTAGAGCAGTTCTTC	CSALGQAVEQFF	TRBJ2-1	NA	TRBV20-1	NA
TGCAGTGCTGGGGGGCACAATGAGCAGTTCTTC	CSAGGHNEQFF	TRBJ2-1	NA	TRBV20-1	NA
TGTGCCAGCAGCTTACGAGTAGCGGAACACAATGAGCAGTACTTC	CASSLRVAEHNEQYF	TRBJ2-7	NA	TRBV11-2	NA
TGCAGTGCTACATGGGACAGGGGAGGAAATGAGCAGTTCTTC	CSATWDRGGNEQFF	TRBJ2-1	NA	TRBV20-1	TRBD1
TGCGCCAGCAGCCAAGATTCTAGCGGGAGGCCCTACGAGCAGTACTTC	CASSQDSSGRPYEQYF	TRBJ2-7	NA	TRBV4-3	TRBD2
TGTGCCAGCAGCCAAGTCCCGGGTATGGCTAGCGGGACCTATAGCACAGATACGCAGTATTTT	CASSQVPGMASGTYSTDTQYF	TRBJ2-3	NA	TRBV4-2	TRBD2
TGTGCCAGCAGCTTAGAGACCGGGAATACCTACGAGCAGTACTTC	CASSLETGNTYEQYF	TRBJ2-7	few	TRBV7-2	NA
TGTGCCAGCAAAGGACAGGTTTTTGGCAAAAACATTCAGTACTTC	CASKGQVFGKNIQYF	TRBJ2-4	few	TRBV28	TRBD1